These 27 T cell receptor beta chains were sequenced from one sample in a study of T-cell reconstitution after alpha-beta-depleted transplantation in children. A library of TCRbeta sequences, prepared with unique molecular identifiers, was generated. TCRdb reprocessed the PCR reads via MiXCR and lists one record per CDR3 protein. This table has around 5,000 distinct CDR3 sequences, roughly 24% appearing once. This material consisted of PBMCs, mostly from graft donor cells, taken 60 days after TCRalphabeta/CD19-depleted stem cell transplant. The receptor source for this set is a male patient aged 2 to 10 who had a stem cell transplant for acute lymphoblastic leukemia, so the T cells may come from the graft donor.

This sequence joins TRBV15 and TRBJ2-1; D is unresolved. This CDR3 is 16 amino acids long. Trimming cost V 0 bases and J 4 bases, with 13 bases left between them. Germline CDR1 and CDR2: LNHNV and YYDKDF (reference sequence). CDR3 sequence reads: CATSREATALYNEQFF. The DNA for the CDR3 is TGTGCCACCAGCAGAGAGGCGACCGCTTTATACAATGAGCAGTTCTTC.

In its sample, this clonotype was seen many times. This sequence joins TRBV7-9 and TRBJ1-5, with 7 bases fitting TRBD1. J lost 3 bases, V lost 5 bases, and 7 bases had no gene match. The V gene's germline CDR1 is SEHNR and CDR2 FQNEAQ (reference sequence). The CDR3 is 15 residues long. The CDR3 sequence: CASSPGQSANQPQHF. The CDR3 bases are TGTGCCAGCAGCCCGGGACAGAGTGCCAATCAGCCCCAGCATTTT.

The V gene is TRBV20-1, the J gene TRBJ2-1; D could derive from TRBD1 or TRBD2 (5 bases each). Trimming removed 7 bases from V and 7 bases from J, with 26 bases in between. Germline values: CDR1 DFQATT, CDR2 SNEGSKA (reference sequence). The length of the CDR3 is 16 residues. The DNA of the CDR3 is TGCAGTGAGATGGCCGCCACGGGGAGAGGGGTAAATGAGCAGTTCTTC. Encoded protein: CSEMAATGRGVNEQFF.

This clonotype was seen repeatedly, ten times or more. This chain connects TRBV6-5 to TRBJ2-5; 8 positions match TRBD2. The trim removed 2 bases at V and 4 bases at J, leaving 6 bases unmatched. Germline V gene data show CDR1 as MNHEY and CDR2 as SVGAGI. This CDR3 has 15 amino acids. The CDR3 region is CASSYARLAGETQYF. The CDR3 nucleotides are TGTGCCAGCAGTTACGCGAGGCTAGCGGGAGAGACCCAGTACTTC.

This clonotype was observed at least ten times. This chain uses TRBV15 with TRBJ2-7; tentatively, D is TRBD1 (5 bases). Trimming cost V 1 base and J 0 bases, with 7 bases left between them. The CDR3 consists of 14 residues. Germline CDR1 is LNHNV and CDR2 is YYDKDF (reference sequence). This CDR3 reads CATSRGGYSYEQYF. Here the CDR3 DNA reads TGTGCCACCAGCAGAGGGGGCTACTCCTACGAGCAGTACTTC.

This clonotype was seen at least ten times. The CDR3 here is CATSRGSGRSGYEQYF. DNA of the CDR3: TGTGCCACCAGCAGAGGGAGCGGGAGGTCAGGTTACGAGCAGTACTTC. This chain links TRBV15 with TRBJ2-7, with 9 bases lining up with TRBD2. Trimming at V came to 1 base and at J to 4 bases, leaving 8 bases not matched to a gene. This CDR3 region has 16 residues. Germline CDR1 reads LNHNV; CDR2 reads YYDKDF (reference sequence).

This clonotype was recorded at least ten times. The chain joins TRBV5-4 to TRBJ2-3; D might be TRBD1 (5 bases). Trimming left V 1 base short and J 1 base short, with 7 bases between. Germline V CDR1 and CDR2: SGHNT, YYREEE (reference sequence). The CDR3 is made up of 14 amino acids. The CDR3 loop reads CASSLRGGTDTQYF. In DNA, the CDR3 is TGTGCCAGCAGCTTGAGGGGCGGCACAGATACGCAGTATTTT.

This clonotype has at least ten counts. The chain is built from TRBV5-6 and TRBJ1-1; no definite D call. The V gene's germline CDR1 is SGHDT and CDR2 YYEEEE. V was trimmed by 0 bases and J by 0 bases, leaving 3 bases between them. The CDR3 covers 13 residues. CDR3 nucleotides: TGTGCCAGCAGCTTGGACGTGAACACTGAAGCTTTCTTT. Translated, it gives CASSLDVNTEAFF.

This clonotype is judged medium-sized. Written as DNA, the CDR3 is TGTGCCTGTTGGGAGAGTAGGGATTCGGGCTACGAGCAGTACTTC. It codes for CACWESRDSGYEQYF. V gene TRBV30 combines with J gene TRBJ2-7, with a tentative D call TRBD2 (5 bases). Germline CDR1 and CDR2: GTSNPN and SVGIG (reference sequence). V was trimmed by 6 bases and J by 3 bases, leaving 21 bases between them. This CDR3 spans 15 amino acids.

This clonotype was detected ten times or more. The chain uses TRBV2 and TRBJ2-3, with a tentative D call TRBD1 (6 bases). V lost 6 bases, J lost 6 bases, and 13 bases lay in between. CDR1 SNHLY and CDR2 FYNNEI come from the germline V gene. CDR3 length: 13 amino acids. CDR3 loop: CASSKNRDDTQYF. The DNA of the CDR3 is TGTGCCAGCAGCAAAAACAGGGATGATACGCAGTATTTT.

Notes on this clonotype: At one end the junction does not follow the germline gene, possibly because of a read error. The chain has TRBV5-6 and TRBJ1-2; 10 bases are shared with TRBD1. In germline, CDR1 is SGHDT, CDR2 YYEEEE. The CDR3 length is 17 residues. The CDR3 is CAISFGTGVVFDYGYTF. The CDR3 DNA reads TGTGCCATCAGCTTCGGGACAGGGGTGGTTTTCGACTATGGCTACACCTTC.

This clonotype occurred many times. The V gene is TRBV29-1, the J gene TRBJ2-7; D is tentatively TRBD1 or TRBD2 (6 bases each). V gave up 4 bases and J gave up 2 bases, with 15 bases separating them. There are 14 residues in the CDR3. Germline V gene lookup returns CDR1 SQVTM and CDR2 ANQGSEA. CDR3 loop: CSVGGGGVAYEQYF. CDR3 DNA sequence: TGCAGCGTTGGTGGAGGGGGAGTCGCCTACGAGCAGTACTTC.

This clonotype was seen once. V gene TRBV4-3 combines with J gene TRBJ1-4; D remains ambiguous. Per the germline V gene, CDR1 is LGHNA and CDR2 is YSLEER. Trimming took 1 base from V and 4 from J, leaving 19 bases between them. CDR3 size: 18 residues. The CDR3 reads CASSQVASVGGRNEKLFF. For the CDR3, the DNA is TGCGCCAGCAGCCAAGTGGCTTCCGTCGGAGGCCGTAATGAAAAACTGTTTTTT.

By sample fraction, this clonotype is medium-sized. This chain links TRBV3-1 with TRBJ2-7; 15 nucleotides agree with TRBD2. The CDR3 covers 16 residues. V dropped 4 bases and J dropped 3; count of bases not matched to a gene: 4. The germline CDR1 and CDR2 sequences are LGHDT and YNNKEL (reference sequence). DNA for the CDR3: TGTGCCAGCAGCCTCAGGACTAGCGGGAGGGTCTACGAGCAGTACTTC. This translates into CASSLRTSGRVYEQYF.

The sample holds many counts of this clonotype. This chain uses TRBV7-9 with TRBJ2-1, with TRBD2 identical over 13 bases. The CDR3 length is 15 residues. Germline V gene lookup returns CDR1 SEHNR and CDR2 FQNEAQ (reference sequence). V was pared by 5 bases and J by 8 bases, with 6 bases of the junction left unmatched. The CDR3 sequence: CASSTRLAGGHEQFF. The CDR3, as DNA: TGTGCCAGCAGCACCCGACTAGCGGGAGGCCATGAGCAGTTCTTC.

This clonotype came up many times. This chain links TRBV12-3 or TRBV12-4 with TRBJ1-4; a weak D match, TRBD1 (5 bases). V was clipped by 2 bases and J by 3 bases, with 13 bases between them. This CDR3 spans 16 amino acids. This chain's CDR3 is CASSLPFGGSNEKLFF. CDR3 coding DNA: TGTGCCAGCAGTTTACCCTTTGGGGGGTCTAATGAAAAACTGTTTTTT.

V and J are TRBV11-1 and TRBJ2-5; 7 bases map to TRBD1. There are 18 residues in the CDR3. With V trimmed by 3 bases and J by 5 bases, 18 bases remained unmatched. CDR1 SGHAT and CDR2 FQDESV come from the germline V gene (reference sequence). In nucleotides, the CDR3 is TGTGCCAGCAGCTTCCTCATCCCCTCCAGGGGGTATCGGGAGACCCAGTACTTC. It is translated as CASSFLIPSRGYRETQYF. The whole variable domain, filled in from reference TRBV11-1 and TRBJ2-5, reads EAEVAQSPRYKITEKSQAVAFWCDPISGHATLYWYRQILGQGPELLVQFQDESVVDDSQLPKDRFSAERLKGVDSTLKIQPAELGDSAMYLCASSFLIPSRGYRETQYFGPGTRLLVL.

This clonotype was detected ten times or more. The rearrangement uses TRBV3-1 and TRBJ1-1, with TRBD1 matching 11 bases. The V gene end was trimmed by 1 base and the J gene end by 10 bases; junction bases not matched to a gene: 5. Germline CDR1 and CDR2: LGHDT and YNNKEL (reference sequence). The CDR3 sequence is 14 residues long. Written as DNA, the CDR3 is TGTGCCAGCAGCCAAGGGACAGGGGGCGGGGGAGCTTTCTTT. Translation gives CASSQGTGGGGAFF.

This clonotype was found many times. The J gene is TRBJ1-1, the V gene TRBV2, with TRBD1 matching over 10 bases. The CDR3 extends over 14 amino acids. Germline V gene lookup returns CDR1 SNHLY and CDR2 FYNNEI. V gave up 7 bases and J gave up 5 bases; unmatched junction bases: 7. The CDR3 bases are TGTGCCAGCATCCCCCGGGACAGGGGTACTGAAGCTTTCTTT. Translating it yields CASIPRDRGTEAFF.

This clonotype appeared a single time. The junction does not match germline at one end; this may be a read error. The rearrangement uses TRBV7-9 and TRBJ2-1; maybe TRBD2 (5 bases). The CDR3 loop spans 14 amino acids. The germline V gene encodes CDR1 SEHNR and CDR2 FQNEAQ (reference sequence). The CDR3 loop reads CVSSLAASFNEQFF. DNA of the CDR3: TGTGTCAGCAGCTTAGCAGCTAGCTTCAATGAGCAGTTCTTC.

This clonotype was observed at least ten times. The chain links TRBV23-1 to TRBJ2-2, with 9 bases that match TRBD2. TRBV23-1 carries the ORF label, with uncertain function. The CDR3 length is 20 residues. The V segment lost 5 bases and the J segment 4 bases; nucleotides outside the gene matches: 20. CDR3 amino acids: CASSRSSSNYSGRFTGELFF. The CDR3 DNA is TGCGCCAGCAGTAGGAGTAGTTCAAATTATAGCGGGAGATTCACCGGGGAGCTGTTTTTT.

V gene TRBV5-1 combines with J gene TRBJ1-6; 8 nucleotides line up with TRBD1. The CDR3 extends over 15 amino acids. V trimming: 4 bases; J trimming: 7 bases; junction bases outside the gene matches: 7. Germline loops: CDR1 SGHRS, CDR2 YFSETQ. The CDR3 DNA sequence: TGCGCCAGCAGCATTCGGACAGGGCTAAATTCACCCCTCCACTTT. Translation: CASSIRTGLNSPLHF.

The rearrangement links TRBV3-1 to TRBJ2-3, with 12 bases identical to TRBD2. The germline V gene encodes CDR1 LGHDT and CDR2 YNNKEL (reference sequence). The J segment lost 5 bases and the V segment lost 3 bases, leaving 6 bases of the junction unmatched. The CDR3 runs 16 residues. The CDR3 nucleotides read TGTGCCAGCAGCCAGCTAGCGGGAGGGCCTGTAGATACGCAGTATTTT. It translates to CASSQLAGGPVDTQYF.

The rearrangement uses TRBV4-1 and TRBJ2-5; D perhaps matches TRBD2 (6 bases). The CDR3 has 17 residues. The germline V gene has CDR1 MGHRA and CDR2 YSYEKL. The V and J ends lost 0 bases and 2 bases respectively, with 16 bases between them. The chain's CDR3 is CASSQESSGGPQETQYF. DNA of the CDR3: TGCGCCAGCAGCCAAGAATCCAGCGGAGGGCCTCAAGAGACCCAGTACTTC.

This clonotype rates as medium-sized. The rearrangement joins TRBV12-3 or TRBV12-4 to TRBJ1-1; tentative D call: TRBD1 (5 bases). This CDR3 is built from 14 residues. Trimming took off 5 bases at V and 7 bases at J, with 17 bases between the two ends. The CDR3 bases are TGTGCCAGCAGTCTCGGAGGGGTTACGGTTGAAGCTTTCTTT. Translating gives CASSLGGVTVEAFF.

Ten or more counts support this clonotype. Since a much larger clone is just one base distant, this may be a read error. The chain recombines TRBV25-1 with TRBJ1-1; TRBD1 matches at 7 bases. Trimming removed 8 bases from V and 3 bases from J; junction bases left unmatched: 6. CDR3 size: 13 residues. CDR1 and CDR2 from the germline V gene are MGHDK and SYGVNS. CDR3 in DNA: TGTGCCAGCTACAACAGGGGTTACACTGAAGCTTTCTTT. Protein sequence: CASYNRGYTEAFF.

This clonotype has just one count. The rearrangement joins TRBV29-1 to TRBJ2-3; D remains ambiguous. V was clipped by 0 bases and J by 6 bases, with 7 bases between them. The CDR3 has 12 amino acids. Germline V lookup: CDR1 SQVTM, CDR2 ANQGSEA. The CDR3 protein is CSVEDLRDTQYF. CDR3 bases: TGCAGCGTTGAAGATCTACGCGATACGCAGTATTTT.